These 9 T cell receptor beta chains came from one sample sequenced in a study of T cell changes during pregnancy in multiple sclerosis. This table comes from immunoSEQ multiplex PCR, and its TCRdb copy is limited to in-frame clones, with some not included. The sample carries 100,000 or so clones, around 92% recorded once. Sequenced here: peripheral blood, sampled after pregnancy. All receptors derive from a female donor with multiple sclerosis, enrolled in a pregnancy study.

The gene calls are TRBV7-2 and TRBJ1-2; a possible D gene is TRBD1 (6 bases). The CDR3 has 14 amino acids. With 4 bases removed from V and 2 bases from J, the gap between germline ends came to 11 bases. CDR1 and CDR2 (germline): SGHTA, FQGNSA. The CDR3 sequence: CASSSHTGNYGYTF. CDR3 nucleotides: TGTGCCAGCAGCTCCCATACAGGGAACTATGGCTACACCTTC.

The CDR3 DNA reads as TGTGCCAGCAGCCAAGATCGCAAGCGGGCCCTAGGAAGGGAGCAGTTCTTC. The encoded protein is CASSQDRKRALGREQFF. This chain joins TRBV4-2 and TRBJ2-1, with D tentatively TRBD2 (6 bases). The CDR3 runs to 17 residues. CDR1 and CDR2 (germline): LGHNA, YNFKEQ. V was trimmed by 0 bases and J by 10 bases, leaving 22 bases between them.

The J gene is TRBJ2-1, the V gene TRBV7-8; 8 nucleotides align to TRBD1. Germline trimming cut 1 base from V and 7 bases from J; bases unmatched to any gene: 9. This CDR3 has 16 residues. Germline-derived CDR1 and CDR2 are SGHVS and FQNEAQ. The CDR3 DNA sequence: TGTGCCAGCAGCTTAGATTACAGGGGGTTTTGGAATGAGCAGTTCTTC. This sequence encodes CASSLDYRGFWNEQFF.

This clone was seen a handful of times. CDR3 sequence: CASSLTDSNQPQHF. The CDR3 coding sequence is TGTGCCAGCAGCTTAACAGATAGCAATCAGCCCCAGCATTTT. The chain uses TRBV11-2 and TRBJ1-5, with no clear D. V lost 2 bases and J 0 bases, leaving 5 bases between the germline ends. The germline V gene encodes CDR1 SGHAT and CDR2 FQNNGV. The CDR3 totals 14 residues. Complete variable domain (other parts from reference TRBV11-2 and TRBJ1-5): EAGVAQSPRYKIIEKRQSVAFWCNPISGHATLYWYQQILGQGPKLLIQFQNNGVVDDSQLPKDRFSAERLKGVDSTLKIQPAKLEDSAVYLCASSLTDSNQPQHFGDGTRLSIL.

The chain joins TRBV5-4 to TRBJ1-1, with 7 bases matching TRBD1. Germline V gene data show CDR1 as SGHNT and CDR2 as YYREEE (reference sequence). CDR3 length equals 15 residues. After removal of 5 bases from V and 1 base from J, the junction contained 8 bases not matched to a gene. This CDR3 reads CASSYPGTENTEAFF. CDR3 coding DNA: TGTGCCAGCAGTTACCCCGGGACAGAGAACACTGAAGCTTTCTTT.

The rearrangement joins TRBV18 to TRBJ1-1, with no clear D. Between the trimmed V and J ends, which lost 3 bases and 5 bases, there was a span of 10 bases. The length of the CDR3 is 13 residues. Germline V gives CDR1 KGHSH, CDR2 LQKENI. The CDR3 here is CASSPTRETEAFF. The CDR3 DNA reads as TGTGCCAGCTCACCTACGAGGGAGACTGAAGCTTTCTTT. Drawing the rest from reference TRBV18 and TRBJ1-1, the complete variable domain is NAGVMQNPRHLVRRRGQEARLRCSPMKGHSHVYWYRQLPEEGLKFMVYLQKENIIDESGMPKERFSAEFPKEGPSILRIQQVVRGDSAAYFCASSPTRETEAFFGQGTRLTVV.

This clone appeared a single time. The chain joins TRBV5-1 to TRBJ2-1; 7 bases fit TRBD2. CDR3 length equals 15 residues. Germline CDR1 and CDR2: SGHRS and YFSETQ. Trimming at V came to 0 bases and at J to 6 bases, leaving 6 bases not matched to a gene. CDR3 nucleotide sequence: TGCGCCAGCAGCTTGGTGGCGGGAGCAAGCAATGAGCAGTTCTTC. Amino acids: CASSLVAGASNEQFF.

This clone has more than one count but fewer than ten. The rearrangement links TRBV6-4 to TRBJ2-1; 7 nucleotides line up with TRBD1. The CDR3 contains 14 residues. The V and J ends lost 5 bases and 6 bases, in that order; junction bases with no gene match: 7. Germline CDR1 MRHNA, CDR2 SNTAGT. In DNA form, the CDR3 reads TGTGCCAGCAGTCCCCGGGACAGTTCCAATGAGCAGTTCTTC. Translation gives CASSPRDSSNEQFF.

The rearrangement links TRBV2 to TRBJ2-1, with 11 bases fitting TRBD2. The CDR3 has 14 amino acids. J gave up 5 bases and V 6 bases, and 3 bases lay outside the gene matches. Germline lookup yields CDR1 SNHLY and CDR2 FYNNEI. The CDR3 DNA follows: TGTGCCAGCAGAATAGCGGGGGGGCACAATGAGCAGTTCTTC. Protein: CASRIAGGHNEQFF. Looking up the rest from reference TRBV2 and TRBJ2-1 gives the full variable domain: EPEVTQTPSHQVTQMGQEVILRCVPISNHLYFYWYRQILGQKVEFLVSFYNNEISEKSEIFDDQFSVERPDGSNFTLKIRSTKLEDSAMYFCASRIAGGHNEQFFGPGTRLTVL.